The 25 T cell receptor beta chains presented below share a single source sample, sequenced in a study of PD-L1 blockade in urothelial cancer. The assay was immunoSEQ multiplex PCR, and TCRdb's table has in-frame clones only and misses some. The data hold about 39,000 clones, with 75% to 90% observed a single time. This material consisted of PBMCs, taken around atezolizumab (anti-PD-L1) treatment. These receptors were taken from a man aged 55 to 70 with urothelial cancer.

The chain employs TRBV6-1 and TRBJ1-5; tentative D call: TRBD1 (5 bases). Germline V gene data show CDR1 as MNHNS and CDR2 as SASEGT. The CDR3 length is 14 residues. Trimming removed 3 bases at V and 9 bases at J, with 15 bases between. In nucleotides, the CDR3 is TGTGCCAGCAGTGATAGTACAGCTGGGGCGCCCCAGCATTTT. Its protein is CASSDSTAGAPQHF.

The J gene is TRBJ1-2, the V gene TRBV4-1, with 12 bases lining up with TRBD1. Germline CDR1 is MGHRA and CDR2 is YSYEKL. V dropped 4 bases and J dropped 8; count of bases not matched to a gene: 8. The CDR3 spans 15 residues. The CDR3 spells CASSPRDRGPGGYTF. CDR3 in DNA: TGCGCCAGCAGCCCCCGGGACAGGGGGCCCGGGGGCTACACCTTC.

The genes are TRBV28 and TRBJ1-3; no definite D call. Germline V lookup: CDR1 MDHEN, CDR2 SYDVKM. This CDR3 contains 12 residues. With 3 bases removed from V and 7 bases from J, the gap between germline ends came to 7 bases. The CDR3 DNA reads as TGTGCCAGCAGTTTGATGGGCAACACCATATATTTT. It codes for CASSLMGNTIYF.

This chain connects TRBV7-2 to TRBJ2-1; 10 bases are a match to TRBD2. V dropped 5 bases and J dropped 4; count of bases not matched to a gene: 5. The CDR3 consists of 15 residues. In germline, CDR1 is SGHTA, CDR2 FQGNSA. CDR3 loop: CASSRTSGDYNEQFF. The CDR3 coding sequence is TGTGCCAGCAGCCGGACTAGCGGAGATTACAATGAGCAGTTCTTC.

V and J are TRBV9 and TRBJ2-6, with a tentative D call TRBD1 (6 bases). The CDR3 length is 18 residues. Trimming took off 3 bases at V and 1 base at J, with 17 bases between the two ends. The V gene's germline CDR1 is SGDLS and CDR2 YYNGEE. CDR3 region: CASSGPGALGSGANVLTF. The CDR3, as DNA: TGTGCCAGCAGCGGACCAGGGGCCCTGGGTTCTGGGGCCAACGTCCTGACTTTC.

This chain uses TRBV5-8 with TRBJ2-3; tentative D call: TRBD1 (5 bases). The CDR3 has 12 residues. Germline V gene data show CDR1 as SGHTS and CDR2 as YDEGEE. V lost 9 bases, J lost 3 bases, and 11 bases lay in between. As DNA, the CDR3 is TGTGCCATCCCCCCAGGGACAGATACGCAGTATTTT. Protein product: CAIPPGTDTQYF.

The gene calls are TRBV10-1 and TRBJ1-2, with unresolved D. Between the trimmed V and J ends, which lost 3 bases and 7 bases, there was a span of 12 bases. The CDR3 contains 13 residues. The germline V gene has CDR1 WNHNN and CDR2 SYGVQD (reference sequence). The CDR3 sequence: CASSDSGSSGYTF. CDR3 nucleotides: TGCGCCAGCAGTGACTCAGGAAGCTCTGGCTACACCTTC.

This clone was found a few times. The chain couples TRBV19 to TRBJ1-2; the D gene is possibly TRBD1 (6 bases). CDR3 size: 14 residues. Trimming took off 3 bases at V and 3 bases at J, with 11 bases between the two ends. Germline CDR1 reads LNHDA; CDR2 reads SQIVND (reference sequence). The CDR3 region has the DNA TGTGCCAGTAGTATTATGGCAGGGGACTATGGCTACACCTTC. Residues: CASSIMAGDYGYTF.

The chain carries TRBV29-1 and TRBJ2-5; 8 nucleotides agree with TRBD2. The CDR3 sequence is 13 residues long. The V segment lost 4 bases and the J segment 2 bases; nucleotides outside the gene matches: 3. Per germline, CDR1 SQVTM and CDR2 ANQGSEA. CDR3 sequence (DNA): TGCAGCGTTGGGATAGCGGGGCAAGAGACCCAGTACTTC. Protein: CSVGIAGQETQYF.

The rearrangement joins TRBV5-1 to TRBJ2-3; D might be TRBD1 (5 bases). CDR1 and CDR2 (germline): SGHRS, YFSETQ. Trimming removed 0 bases at V and 5 bases at J, with 13 bases between. CDR3 size: 15 residues. The CDR3 here is CASSLDGRVVDTQYF. The CDR3 coding sequence is TGCGCCAGCAGCTTGGATGGCAGGGTTGTAGATACGCAGTATTTT.

The chain employs TRBV19 and TRBJ1-6, with 12 nucleotides matching TRBD1. The trim removed 5 bases at V and 7 bases at J, leaving 3 bases unmatched. CDR3 size: 15 residues. Germline CDR1 reads LNHDA; CDR2 reads SQIVND (reference sequence). The CDR3 DNA follows: TGTGCCAGTAGTGCGGGACAGGGGGCGAATTCACCCCTCCACTTT. Amino acid sequence: CASSAGQGANSPLHF.

The chain combines TRBV19 with TRBJ1-3; perhaps TRBD1 as D (5 bases). The CDR3 sequence is 16 residues long. The V gene lost 3 bases and the J gene lost 2 bases, with 14 bases spanning the gap. Germline CDR1 reads LNHDA; CDR2 reads SQIVND (reference sequence). CDR3 nucleotides: TGTGCCAGTAGTATTCTAGACAGACCAGCTGGAAACACCATATATTTT. Amino acids: CASSILDRPAGNTIYF.

V and J are TRBV11-2 and TRBJ2-3; 7 bases are shared with TRBD2. Germline CDR1 is SGHAT and CDR2 is FQNNGV. The V segment lost 7 bases and the J segment 10 bases; nucleotides outside the gene matches: 8. CDR3 length equals 12 residues. CDR3 protein: CASTGGSEAQYF. The CDR3 region has the DNA TGTGCCAGCACCGGCGGGAGCGAGGCGCAGTATTTT.

V usage is TRBV7-8 and J usage is TRBJ2-5; a possible D gene is TRBD1 (5 bases). The germline V gene encodes CDR1 SGHVS and CDR2 FQNEAQ. Trimming shortened V by 11 bases and J by 0 bases, and 10 bases separated the two germline ends. The CDR3 is 12 residues long. This CDR3 is CAVQGNQETQYF. CDR3 DNA: TGTGCCGTCCAGGGCAACCAAGAGACCCAGTACTTC. Variable domain in full (rest from reference TRBV7-8 and TRBJ2-5): GAGVSQSPRYKVAKRGQDVALRCDPISGHVSLFWYQQALGQGPEFLTYFQNEAQLDKSGLPSDRFFAERPEGSVSTLKIQRTQQEDSAVYLCAVQGNQETQYFGPGTRLLVL.

The chain recombines TRBV14 with TRBJ1-1; tentative D call: TRBD1 (5 bases). The CDR3 length is 13 residues. V dropped 2 bases and J dropped 3 bases, with 7 bases sitting between them. CDR1 SGHDN and CDR2 FVKESK come from the germline V gene. CDR3: CASSQQGYTEAFF. CDR3 sequence (DNA): TGTGCCAGCAGCCAACAGGGATACACTGAAGCTTTCTTT.

The chain employs TRBV29-1 and TRBJ2-7; the match to TRBD2 covers 8 bases. This CDR3 is 19 amino acids long. Germline CDR1 reads SQVTM; CDR2 reads ANQGSEA. J was trimmed by 4 bases and V by 7 bases; bases with no gene match: 27. CDR3 bases: TGCAGCGCCCTGGGGGGGCGGGGGGCCGACGGGGGGAGGCTATACGAGCAGTACTTC. Translating gives CSALGGRGADGGRLYEQYF.

The genes are TRBV19 and TRBJ2-4; D is possibly TRBD2 (6 bases). The length of the CDR3 is 15 residues. Between the trimmed V and J ends, which lost 3 bases and 3 bases, there was a span of 12 bases. CDR1 and CDR2 (germline): LNHDA, SQIVND (reference sequence). In nucleotides, the CDR3 is TGTGCCAGTAGTATCGGAGGGGCGGACAAAAACATTCAGTACTTC. Translated, it gives CASSIGGADKNIQYF.

This clone counts as medium-sized. V is TRBV27 and J is TRBJ1-2, with 7 bases fitting TRBD1. The CDR3 covers 16 residues. Trimming cost V 2 bases and J 2 bases; bases outside gene matches: 8. The germline V gene encodes CDR1 MNHEY and CDR2 SMNVEV (reference sequence). In DNA form, the CDR3 reads TGTGCCAGCAGTTTAGGCAAGGGACAGCTCAACTATGGCTACACCTTC. Translation gives CASSLGKGQLNYGYTF.

The chain is built from TRBV23-1 and TRBJ2-7; no clear D. TRBV23-1 is classed as an ORF, of uncertain function. Trimming removed 6 bases at V and 1 base at J, with 16 bases between. The CDR3 is 15 amino acids. CDR3 amino acids: CASSQQTQHSYEQYF. The CDR3 DNA sequence: TGCGCCAGCAGCCAACAGACACAGCATTCCTACGAGCAGTACTTC.

As to this clone: At one end the junction does not follow the germline gene, possibly because of a read error. This rearrangement joins TRBV28 to TRBJ1-2; tentative D call: TRBD1 (5 bases). Germline loops: CDR1 MDHEN, CDR2 SYDVKM. The length of the CDR3 is 14 residues. The CDR3 coding sequence is TGTGCCAGCAGATTATCAGGGACTTCCTATGGCTACACCTTC. Its protein is CASRLSGTSYGYTF.

Of note for this clone: At one of its ends the junction is not consistent with the germline gene, which may arise from a read error. The chain uses TRBV7-7 and TRBJ2-2, with TRBD2 matching over 10 bases. This CDR3 is 18 amino acids long. Germline CDR1 and CDR2: SSHAT and FNYEAQ (reference sequence). The CDR3 protein is CASSLNDKREGLNGELFF. CDR3 bases: TGTGCTAGCAGCCTCAACGATAAGCGGGAGGGCCTGAACGGGGAGCTGTTTTTT.

This clone has just one count. This chain uses TRBV29-1 with TRBJ1-1, with 9 bases that match TRBD1. The CDR3 is 13 residues long. CDR1 and CDR2 (germline): SQVTM, ANQGSEA. V dropped 6 bases and J dropped 3; count of bases not matched to a gene: 5. The chain's CDR3 is CSVRTGVDTEAFF. The CDR3 DNA follows: TGCAGCGTCCGGACAGGGGTGGACACTGAAGCTTTCTTT.

The chain recombines TRBV27 with TRBJ2-1; tentatively, D is TRBD2 (5 bases). The length of the CDR3 is 12 residues. Germline loops: CDR1 MNHEY, CDR2 SMNVEV (reference sequence). Trimming stripped 2 bases from V and 7 bases from J, with 6 bases between. CDR3 bases: TGTGCCAGCAGTTTACGGGGAAATGAGCAGTTCTTC. Its protein product is CASSLRGNEQFF.

The chain joins TRBV27 to TRBJ1-1, with D perhaps matching TRBD1 (5 bases). CDR1 is MNHEY and CDR2 is SMNVEV in the germline V gene (reference sequence). This CDR3 is 14 amino acids long. V was cut by 6 bases and J by 4 bases, with 15 bases left in between. Written as DNA, the CDR3 is TGTGCCAGCAGCTCCGGGGGGTATGGCACTGAAGCTTTCTTT. It is translated as CASSSGGYGTEAFF.

The V call is TRBV9, the J call TRBJ2-7; 10 bases fit TRBD2. This CDR3 comprises 18 residues. V trimming: 4 bases; J trimming: 2 bases; junction bases outside the gene matches: 15. Germline V gene lookup returns CDR1 SGDLS and CDR2 YYNGEE. The CDR3 sequence is CASSPQGSGGALPYEQYF. DNA of the CDR3: TGTGCCAGCAGCCCCCAGGGCAGCGGGGGGGCATTGCCCTACGAGCAGTACTTC. Supplemented by reference TRBV9 and TRBJ2-7, the full variable domain reads DSGVTQTPKHLITATGQRVTLRCSPRSGDLSVYWYQQSLDQGLQFLIQYYNGEERAKGNILERFSAQQFPDLHSELNLSSLELGDSALYFCASSPQGSGGALPYEQYFGPGTRLTVT.